This TCR beta chain was captured in a study of tumor and adjacent non-tumor tissue in lung cancer. The CDR3 has 15 amino acids. Germline CDR1 reads SGHDT; CDR2 reads YYEEEE. RNA was extracted from bulk tissue without any cell sorting. A modified ARM-PCR protocol with three rounds of nested PCR amplified TCRbeta. TCRdb passed the multiplex PCR reads through MiXCR, listing each CDR3 protein once. The sample includes around 86,000 distinct CDR3 sequences, roughly 72% of them seen just once. The chain has TRBV5-6 and TRBJ2-6; possible D gene TRBD1, 5 bases. The TCR originated in a woman in her thirties or forties with non-small cell lung cancer. What was sequenced was lung tumor tissue. The CDR3, as DNA: TGTCCCGGCAGGGTTAAGGGTTCTGGGGCCAACGTCCTGACTTTC. Its translation is CPGRVKGSGANVLTF.